This TCR beta chain was observed in a study of control samples from healthy donors and cancer patients (dated by TCRdb to 2018 to 2020). Between the V and J ends, shortened by 0 bases and 0 bases respectively, the junction contains 13 bases. The CDR1 and CDR2 encoded by the germline V gene (reference sequence) are SGHKS and YYEKEE. Including cysteine and phenylalanine, the CDR3 has 17 amino acids. Only CDR3 DNA remains: 51 bases, in frame from the first base. As to this clone: Its target antigen remains unknown. Qualities for individual bases were not recorded, and no much larger clone is one base off.

The library relied on the immunoSEQ multiplex PCR assay. TCRdb took over this immuneACCESS table, retaining in-frame rearrangements with V and J assigned. Such tables are incomplete; in checked studies, under half of the missing clones stem from an unresolved V gene, and the remainder is unexplained. The sample data list 120,000 or so clones, and 85% to 95% of these were observed just once. Approximately 1.7% of the sample is in the top ten clones. Input material: PBMCs. This clonotype originated in a man aged 45-65 years with head and neck cancer. In this chain, TRBV5-5 is recombined with TRBJ1-3, with TRBD1 perhaps the D gene, on 5 matching bases. The DNA is as follows: TGTGCCAGCAGCTTGGAGGTGCGGGGGTTCTCTGGAAACACCATATATTTT. Its protein is CASSLEVRGFSGNTIYF.